The text below deals with one TCR beta chain. The antigen is not known. This sample stems from a study of STAT5B mutations in CD4+ large granular lymphocyte leukemia. Turning to the study itself: The CDR3 'QG' motif was associated with a particular HLA allele among healthy donors. General study points: Patient CD4-sorted repertoires looked more clonal than healthy CD4+ repertoires, even without putative leukemic clones.

Only in-frame clones appear in the TCRdb table, and some are missing; sequencing was by immunoSEQ multiplex PCR. Of tens of thousands of clones listed, around 85% are singletons. Control samples were healthy donors' buffy coats. Material: CD4+ T cells from blood buffy coats. The receptor comes from a human donor in good health.

In nucleotides, the CDR3 is TGTGCCAGCAGCTTGACAGGGCCCTACAATGAGCAGTTCTTC. Protein: CASSLTGPYNEQFF. This chain links TRBV5-4 with TRBJ2-1; D may be TRBD1 (6 bases). The CDR3 has 14 amino acids. V lost 1 base to trimming and J lost 2 bases, with 7 bases between them. Per germline, CDR1 SGHNT and CDR2 YYREEE (reference sequence).